The entry below gives a single T cell receptor beta chain sequence along with its context. The data originate from a study of OX40 agonist ivuxolimab in advanced cancers. Assay used: immunoSEQ multiplex PCR; TCRdb lists only in-frame clones, some missing. Of approximately 74,000 clones listed, 85% are singletons. The CDR3 covers 15 residues. Germline CDR1 and CDR2: SGHNT and YENEEA. Trimming cost V 0 bases and J 7 bases; bases outside gene matches: 9. The chain joins TRBV11-3 to TRBJ2-7, with 7 bases fitting TRBD1. The source was CD4+ or CD8+ T cells sorted from blood, collected in a trial of the OX40 agonist ivuxolimab. The receptor was derived from an adult with an advanced solid tumor such as melanoma, head and neck, liver or kidney cancer. The CDR3 region is CASSLEGGLSREQYF. The CDR3 bases are TGTGCCAGCAGCTTAGAAGGGGGCTTAAGTAGAGAGCAGTACTTC.